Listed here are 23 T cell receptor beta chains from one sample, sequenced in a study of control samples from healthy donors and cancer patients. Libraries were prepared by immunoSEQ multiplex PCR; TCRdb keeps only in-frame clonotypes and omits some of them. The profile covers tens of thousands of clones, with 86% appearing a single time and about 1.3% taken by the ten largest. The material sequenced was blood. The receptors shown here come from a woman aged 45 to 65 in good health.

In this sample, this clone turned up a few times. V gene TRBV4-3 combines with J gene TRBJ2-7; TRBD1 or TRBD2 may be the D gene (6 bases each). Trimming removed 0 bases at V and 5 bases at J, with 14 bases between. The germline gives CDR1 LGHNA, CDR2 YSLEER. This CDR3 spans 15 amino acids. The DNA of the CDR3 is TGCGCCAGCAGCCAAGATGGGGGGCTTGGTGACGAGCAGTACTTC. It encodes CASSQDGGLGDEQYF.

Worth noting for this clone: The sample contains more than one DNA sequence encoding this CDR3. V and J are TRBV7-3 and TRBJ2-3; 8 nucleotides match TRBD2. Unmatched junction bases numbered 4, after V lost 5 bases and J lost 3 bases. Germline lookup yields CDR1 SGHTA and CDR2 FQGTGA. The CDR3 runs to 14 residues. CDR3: CASSPGLATDTQYF. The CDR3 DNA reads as TGTGCCAGCAGCCCCGGACTAGCTACAGATACGCAGTATTTT. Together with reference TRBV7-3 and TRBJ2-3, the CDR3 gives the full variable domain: GAGVSQTPSNKVTEKGKYVELRCDPISGHTALYWYRQSLGQGPEFLIYFQGTGAADDSGLPNDRFFAVRPEGSVSTLKIQRTERGDSAVYLCASSPGLATDTQYFGPGTRLTVL.

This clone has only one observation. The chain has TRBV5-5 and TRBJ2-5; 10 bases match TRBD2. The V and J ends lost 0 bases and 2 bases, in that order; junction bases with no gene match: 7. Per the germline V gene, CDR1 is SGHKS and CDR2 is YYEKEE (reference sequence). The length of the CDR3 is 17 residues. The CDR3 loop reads CASSLVSGLAEQETQYF. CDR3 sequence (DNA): TGTGCCAGCAGCTTGGTGAGCGGACTAGCGGAACAAGAGACCCAGTACTTC.

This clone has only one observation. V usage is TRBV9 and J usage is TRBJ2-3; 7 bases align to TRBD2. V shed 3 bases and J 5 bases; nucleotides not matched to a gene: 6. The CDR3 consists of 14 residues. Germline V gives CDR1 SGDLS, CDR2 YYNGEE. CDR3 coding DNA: TGTGCCAGCAGCGACGGGGGGACTCTAGATACGCAGTATTTT. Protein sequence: CASSDGGTLDTQYF.

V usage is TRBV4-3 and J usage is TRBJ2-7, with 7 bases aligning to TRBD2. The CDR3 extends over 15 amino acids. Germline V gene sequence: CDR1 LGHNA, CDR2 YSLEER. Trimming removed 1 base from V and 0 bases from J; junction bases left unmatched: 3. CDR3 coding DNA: TGCGCCAGCAGCCAAGGACTAGCAGCCTCCTACGAGCAGTACTTC. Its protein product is CASSQGLAASYEQYF.

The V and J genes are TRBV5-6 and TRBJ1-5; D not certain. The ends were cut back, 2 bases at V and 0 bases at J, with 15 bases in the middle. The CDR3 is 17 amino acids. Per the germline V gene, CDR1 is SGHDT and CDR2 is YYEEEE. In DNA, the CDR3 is TGTGCCAGCAGCTTAGGAAATCACTGGGATAGCAATCAGCCCCAGCATTTT. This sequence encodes CASSLGNHWDSNQPQHF.

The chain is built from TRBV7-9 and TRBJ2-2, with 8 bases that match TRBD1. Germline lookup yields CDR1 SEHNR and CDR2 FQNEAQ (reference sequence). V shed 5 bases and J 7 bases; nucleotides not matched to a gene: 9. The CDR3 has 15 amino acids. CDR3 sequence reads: CASSNIPTGVGELFF. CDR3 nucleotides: TGTGCCAGCAGCAACATCCCGACAGGGGTCGGGGAGCTGTTTTTT.

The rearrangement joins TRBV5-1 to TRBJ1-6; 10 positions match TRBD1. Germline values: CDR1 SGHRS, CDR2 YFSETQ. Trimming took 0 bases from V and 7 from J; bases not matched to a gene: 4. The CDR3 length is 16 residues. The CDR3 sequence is CASSLGGTGVNSPLHF. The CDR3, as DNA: TGCGCCAGCAGCTTGGGGGGGACAGGGGTGAATTCACCCCTCCACTTT.

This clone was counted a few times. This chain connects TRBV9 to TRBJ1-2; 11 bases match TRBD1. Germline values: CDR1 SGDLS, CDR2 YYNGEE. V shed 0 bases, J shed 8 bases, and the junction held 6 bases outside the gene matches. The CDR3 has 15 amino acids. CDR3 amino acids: CASSVDGTGGSGYTF. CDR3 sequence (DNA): TGTGCCAGCAGCGTAGATGGGACAGGGGGTTCCGGCTACACCTTC.

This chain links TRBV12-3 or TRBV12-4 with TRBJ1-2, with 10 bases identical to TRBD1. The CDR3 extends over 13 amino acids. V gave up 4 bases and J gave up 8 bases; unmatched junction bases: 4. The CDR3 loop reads CASSSGTGDGYTF. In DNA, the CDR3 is TGTGCCAGCAGTTCCGGGACAGGGGACGGCTACACCTTC.

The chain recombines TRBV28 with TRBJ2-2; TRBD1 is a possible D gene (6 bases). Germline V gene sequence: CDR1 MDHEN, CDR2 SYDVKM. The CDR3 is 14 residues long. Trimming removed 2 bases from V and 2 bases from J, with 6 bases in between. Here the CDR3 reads CASSLGGNTGELFF. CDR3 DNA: TGTGCCAGCAGTTTAGGGGGCAACACCGGGGAGCTGTTTTTT.

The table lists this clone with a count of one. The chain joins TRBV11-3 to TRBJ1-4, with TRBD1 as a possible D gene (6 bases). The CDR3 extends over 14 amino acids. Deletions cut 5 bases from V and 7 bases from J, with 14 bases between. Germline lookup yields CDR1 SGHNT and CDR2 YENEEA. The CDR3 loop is CASSPTGFGEKLFF. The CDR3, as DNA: TGTGCCAGCAGCCCGACAGGATTCGGTGAAAAACTGTTTTTT.

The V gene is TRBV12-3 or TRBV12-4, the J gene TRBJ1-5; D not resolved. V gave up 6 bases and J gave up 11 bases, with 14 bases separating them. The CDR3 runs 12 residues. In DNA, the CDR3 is TGTGCCAGCAGGGAGGAGTTAGGGTCCCAGCATTTT. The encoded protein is CASREELGSQHF.

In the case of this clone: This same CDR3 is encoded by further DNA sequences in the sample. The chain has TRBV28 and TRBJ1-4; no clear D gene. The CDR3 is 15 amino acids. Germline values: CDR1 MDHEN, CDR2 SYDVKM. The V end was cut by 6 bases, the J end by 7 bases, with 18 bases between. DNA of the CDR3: TGTGCCAGCAGCCCCCTGTTAATGACTGGTGAAAAACTGTTTTTT. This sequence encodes CASSPLLMTGEKLFF.

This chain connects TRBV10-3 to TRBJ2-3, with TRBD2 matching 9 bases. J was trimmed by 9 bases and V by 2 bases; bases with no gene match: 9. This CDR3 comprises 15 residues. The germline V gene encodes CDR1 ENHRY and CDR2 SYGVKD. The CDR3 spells CAISEEVRAGGTQYF. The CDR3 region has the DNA TGTGCCATCAGTGAGGAAGTCCGAGCGGGGGGCACGCAGTATTTT.

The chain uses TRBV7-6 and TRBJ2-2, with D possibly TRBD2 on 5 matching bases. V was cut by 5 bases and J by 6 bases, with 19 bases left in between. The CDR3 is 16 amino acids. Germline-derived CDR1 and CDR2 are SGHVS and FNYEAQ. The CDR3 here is CASSQRATTLPGELFF. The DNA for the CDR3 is TGTGCCAGCAGCCAGAGGGCGACTACCTTACCCGGGGAGCTGTTTTTT.

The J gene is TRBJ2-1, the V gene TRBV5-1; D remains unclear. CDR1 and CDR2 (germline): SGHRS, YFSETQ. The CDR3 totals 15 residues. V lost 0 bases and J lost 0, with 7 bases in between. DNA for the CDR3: TGCGCCAGCAGCTTGGAAGCGAGCTCCTACAATGAGCAGTTCTTC. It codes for CASSLEASSYNEQFF.

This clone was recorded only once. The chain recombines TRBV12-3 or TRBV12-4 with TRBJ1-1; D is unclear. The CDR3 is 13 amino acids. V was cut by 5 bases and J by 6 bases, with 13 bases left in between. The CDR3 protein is CASSTHGRPEAFF. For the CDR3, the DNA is TGTGCCAGCAGTACCCACGGGCGCCCTGAAGCTTTCTTT.

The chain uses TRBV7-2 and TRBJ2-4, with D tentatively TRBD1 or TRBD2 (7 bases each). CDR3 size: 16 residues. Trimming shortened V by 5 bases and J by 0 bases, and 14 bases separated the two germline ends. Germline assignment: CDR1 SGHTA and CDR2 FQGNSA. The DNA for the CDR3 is TGTGCCAGCAGCGAAAGCGGGACAGTAGCCAAAAACATTCAGTACTTC. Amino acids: CASSESGTVAKNIQYF.

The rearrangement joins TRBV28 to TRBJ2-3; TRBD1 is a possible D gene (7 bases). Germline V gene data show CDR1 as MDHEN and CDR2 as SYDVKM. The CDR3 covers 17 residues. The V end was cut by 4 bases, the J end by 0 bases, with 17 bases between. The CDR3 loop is CASSSPSGGPSTDTQYF. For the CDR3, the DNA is TGTGCCAGCAGTTCACCCTCAGGGGGGCCTAGCACAGATACGCAGTATTTT.

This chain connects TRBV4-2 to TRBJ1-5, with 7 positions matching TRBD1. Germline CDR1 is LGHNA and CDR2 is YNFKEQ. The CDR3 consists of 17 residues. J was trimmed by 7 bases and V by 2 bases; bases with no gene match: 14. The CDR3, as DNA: TGTGCCAGCAGCCAATACACAGGGGATTCAATTTCGCAGCCCCAGCATTTT. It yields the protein CASSQYTGDSISQPQHF.

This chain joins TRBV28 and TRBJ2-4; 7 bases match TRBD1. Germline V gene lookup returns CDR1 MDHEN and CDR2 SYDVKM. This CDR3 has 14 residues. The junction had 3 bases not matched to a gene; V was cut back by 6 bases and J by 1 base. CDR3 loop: CASRPTGAKNIQYF. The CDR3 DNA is TGTGCCAGCAGGCCGACAGGGGCCAAAAACATTCAGTACTTC. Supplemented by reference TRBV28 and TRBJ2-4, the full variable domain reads DVKVTQSSRYLVKRTGEKVFLECVQDMDHENMFWYRQDPGLGLRLIYFSYDVKMKEKGDIPEGYSVSREKKERFSLILESASTNQTSMYLCASRPTGAKNIQYFGAGTRLSVL.

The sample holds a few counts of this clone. The CDR3 DNA reads as TGTGCCAGCAGTTACTCAAGGGGGGTCAGCAATCAGCCCCAGCATTTT. This gives the protein CASSYSRGVSNQPQHF. V is TRBV6-2 or TRBV6-3 and J is TRBJ1-5; perhaps TRBD1 as D (6 bases). This CDR3 spans 16 amino acids. V lost 0 bases and J lost 1, with 10 bases in between. The germline V gene encodes CDR1 MNHEY and CDR2 SVGEGT.